This T cell receptor (beta chain) was sequenced in a study of neurological immune-mediated disorders (dated by TCRdb to between 2018 and 2021). Context from the whole study: The study compared peripheral blood TCR-beta repertoires of HTLV-I-associated myelopathy (HAM/TSP) patients, multiple sclerosis patients and healthy controls using UMI-based sequencing. Longitudinal samples, technical triplicates and paired sorted CD4+ and CD8+ T-cell subsets, alongside PBMC samples, were included among the roughly 96 TCR-beta libraries. The cohort comprised 65 to 75 subjects: 15 or so HAM/TSP patients, roughly 34 multiple sclerosis patients and about 20 healthy controls. Beyond this particular receptor, the publication reports: TCR clonal expansion was highest in HAM/TSP patients and lowest in MS patients, with MS patients falling below even healthy controls. Across subjects, expanded clones never shared an identical CDR3 amino acid sequence, which suggests that the TCR-beta repertoires in every group were private.

To synthesize cDNA, template-switch 5'RACE was performed with a primer carrying a 10-nucleotide random unique molecular identifier so that each TCR transcript was tagged. Every sequencing run yielded over 180 million TCR-beta sequences covering 15-18 subjects. Total RNA was extracted with the RNeasy kit. The KAPA Real-time Library Amplification kit was used to amplify TCR-beta VDJ regions with primers targeting the TCR constant region and the 5'RACE anchor. A first PCR added sample indexes and Illumina adaptors, and a second PCR then raised library yield. After Ampure bead purification, the roughly 650 bp TCR product was size-selected on a 2% E-gel SizeSelection system. Before pooling, libraries had their quality checked on a Bioanalyzer, their concentration measured with Qubit, and their quantity determined with the Kapa Library Quantification kit. An Illumina HiSeq 2500 was used to sequence the libraries paired-end at 2 x 150 bp. To increase sequence diversity, about 25-31% phiX was spiked into each library pool. As for how the authors treated the data: Quality-filtered reads were processed with the UMI-based MiGEC pipeline, and over 75% of raw TCR sequences were removed by the MiGEC pipeline during error correction. VDJ genes were aligned to IMGT germline references, and each clonotype was defined by a unique CDR3 amino acid sequence together with V-J genes. Clonal expansion, Shannon diversity, and CDR3 relatedness (CalcPairwiseDistances, ClusterSamples) were evaluated with VDJtools, and phylogenetic trees were built with CLCbio workbench. A clone was classed as expanded if it had 8 or more unique UMIs, a cutoff based on coefficient-of-variation modelling across technical triplicates. TCRdb handled the public reads itself, with Q25 trimming in fastp and clone calling in MiXCR, and kept productive beta chains. Each CDR3 protein appears once, grouped with its most common genes and DNA. TCRdb assigned the V and J calls; the authors' analysis was not used. Recorded for this sample are around 18,000 distinct CDR3 sequences; 27% of them occurred a single time. Around 30% of the sample is in the top ten clones.

This clonotype was seen many times. It has no known antigen specificity. There are no base qualities to consult, and no much larger clone falls within one base. For the unsorted PBMC libraries, 2 million PBMCs were stored in RNAlater at -80 degrees C until RNA extraction and were used to generate the libraries. Peripheral blood underwent Ficoll-Hypaque density gradient centrifugation to isolate PBMCs, which were then cryopreserved in liquid nitrogen. Ends trimmed: V by 4 bases, J by 1 base; bases unmatched to a gene: 4. Inclusive of the bounding cysteine and phenylalanine, the CDR3 is 14 residues long. Only the CDR3 part of the read is kept: 42 bases, read in frame from the first base. CDR1 and CDR2 are read off the germline V gene as SGHDT and YYEEEE.

The specimen sequenced was PBMCs. The chain joins TRBV5-6 to TRBJ1-1; 7 of the junction bases match TRBD1. The source of this sequence is a middle-aged man with HTLV-1-associated myelopathy (HAM/TSP). The DNA sequence reads TGTGCCAGCAGCGACGGGACAGCGAACACTGAAGCTTTCTTT. Its translation reads: CASSDGTANTEAFF. With the portions outside the CDR3 filled from the reference TRBV5-6 and TRBJ1-1 genes, the complete variable region becomes DAGVTQSPTHLIKTRGQQVTLRCSPKSGHDTVSWYQQALGQGPQFIFQYYEEEERQRGNFPDRFSGHQFPNYSSELNVNALLLGDSALYLCASSDGTANTEAFFGQGTRLTVV.